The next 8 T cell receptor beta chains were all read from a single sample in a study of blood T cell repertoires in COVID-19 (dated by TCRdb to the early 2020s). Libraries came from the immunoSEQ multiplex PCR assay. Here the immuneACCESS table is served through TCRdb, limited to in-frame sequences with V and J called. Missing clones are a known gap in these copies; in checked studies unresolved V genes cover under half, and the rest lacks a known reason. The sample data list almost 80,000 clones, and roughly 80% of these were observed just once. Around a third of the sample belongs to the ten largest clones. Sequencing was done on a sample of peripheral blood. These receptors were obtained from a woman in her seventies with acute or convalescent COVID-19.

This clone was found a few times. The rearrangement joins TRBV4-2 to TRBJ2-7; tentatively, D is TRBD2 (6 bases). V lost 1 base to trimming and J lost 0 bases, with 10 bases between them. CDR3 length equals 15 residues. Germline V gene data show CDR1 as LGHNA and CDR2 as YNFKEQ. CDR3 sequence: CASSQVWDSSYEQYF. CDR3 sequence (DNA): TGTGCCAGCAGCCAAGTCTGGGACTCCTCCTACGAGCAGTACTTC.

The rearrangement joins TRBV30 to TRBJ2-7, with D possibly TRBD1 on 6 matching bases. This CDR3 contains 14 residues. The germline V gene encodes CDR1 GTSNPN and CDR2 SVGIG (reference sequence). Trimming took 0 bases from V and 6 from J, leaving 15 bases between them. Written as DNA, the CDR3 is TGTGCCTGGAGTGTAGGCAGGGGAGTGTTCGAGCAGTACTTC. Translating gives CAWSVGRGVFEQYF. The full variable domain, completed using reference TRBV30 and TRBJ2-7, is SQTIHQWPATLVQPVGSPLSLECTVEGTSNPNLYWYRQAAGRGLQLLFYSVGIGQISSEVPQNLSASRPQDRQFILSSKKLLLSDSGFYLCAWSVGRGVFEQYFGPGTRLTVT.

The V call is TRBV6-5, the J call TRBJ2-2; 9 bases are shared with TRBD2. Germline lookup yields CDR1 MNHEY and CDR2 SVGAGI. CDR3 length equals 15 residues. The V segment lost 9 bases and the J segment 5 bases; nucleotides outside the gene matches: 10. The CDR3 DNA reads TGTGCCAGTCTGTTGTCTAGCGGGACAACCGGGGAGCTGTTTTTT. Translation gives CASLLSSGTTGELFF.

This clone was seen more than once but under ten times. The CDR3 nucleotides read TGTGCCAGCAGCTTGGTTCTCAACTACAGGGGAGGAAAGGCTTTCTTT. This codes for CASSLVLNYRGGKAFF. The V gene is TRBV5-5, the J gene TRBJ1-1, with TRBD1 identical over 7 bases. This CDR3 contains 16 residues. Germline loops: CDR1 SGHKS, CDR2 YYEKEE (reference sequence). With 0 bases clipped from V and 11 bases from J, the junction kept 16 bases outside the gene matches.

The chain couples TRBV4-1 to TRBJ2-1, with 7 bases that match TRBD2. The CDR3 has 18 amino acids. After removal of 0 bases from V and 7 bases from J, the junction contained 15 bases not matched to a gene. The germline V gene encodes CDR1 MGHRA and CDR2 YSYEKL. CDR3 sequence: CASSQDLFGLAAINEQFF. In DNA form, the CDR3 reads TGCGCCAGCAGCCAAGATTTGTTCGGGCTAGCGGCGATTAATGAGCAGTTCTTC.

CDR3 loop: CAWKVRGVSSTDTQYF. The CDR3 DNA reads as TGTGCCTGGAAGGTACGGGGTGTCAGCAGCACAGATACGCAGTATTTT. The V and J genes are TRBV30 and TRBJ2-3; TRBD2 is a possible D gene (5 bases). This CDR3 spans 16 amino acids. Trimming removed 4 bases at V and 0 bases at J, with 17 bases between. CDR1 is GTSNPN, CDR2 SVGIG, per germline (reference sequence).

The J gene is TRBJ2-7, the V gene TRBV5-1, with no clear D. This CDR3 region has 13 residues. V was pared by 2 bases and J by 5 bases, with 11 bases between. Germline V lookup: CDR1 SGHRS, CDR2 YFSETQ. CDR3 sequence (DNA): TGCGCCAGCAGCTTCGACACCCTCAACGAGCAGTACTTC. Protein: CASSFDTLNEQYF.

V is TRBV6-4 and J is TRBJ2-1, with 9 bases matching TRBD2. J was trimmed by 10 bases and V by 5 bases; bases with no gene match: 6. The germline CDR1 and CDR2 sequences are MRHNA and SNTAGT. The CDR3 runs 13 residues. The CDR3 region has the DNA TGTGCCAGCAGTCTTAGCGGGGGTAAGGAGCAGTTCTTC. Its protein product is CASSLSGGKEQFF.